One sample yielded the 31 T cell receptor beta chains listed below, sequenced in a study of radiotherapy plus CTLA-4 blockade in lung cancer. Only in-frame clones appear in the TCRdb table, and some are missing; sequencing was by immunoSEQ multiplex PCR. Here the sample spans about 38,000 clones, over 65% being singletons. The specimen was peripheral blood, collected from a patient treated with radiotherapy plus ipilimumab. These receptors were obtained from a human donor with non-small cell lung cancer who had stable disease on radiotherapy plus ipilimumab.

This chain joins TRBV2 and TRBJ2-1; D is possibly TRBD2 (6 bases). Looked up from germline, CDR1 is SNHLY and CDR2 is FYNNEI. The V and J ends lost 8 bases and 7 bases respectively, with 6 bases between them. The CDR3 contains 10 residues. CDR3 nucleotides: TGTGCCAGCGGGAGGAATGAGCAGTTCTTC. Protein sequence: CASGRNEQFF. The variable domain in full, with the rest retrieved from reference TRBV2 and TRBJ2-1, is EPEVTQTPSHQVTQMGQEVILRCVPISNHLYFYWYRQILGQKVEFLVSFYNNEISEKSEIFDDQFSVERPDGSNFTLKIRSTKLEDSAMYFCASGRNEQFFGPGTRLTVL.

The genes are TRBV15 and TRBJ1-2, with D maybe TRBD1 (6 bases). Germline CDR1 and CDR2: LNHNV and YYDKDF (reference sequence). Trimming left V 1 base short and J 7 bases short, with 13 bases between. The length of the CDR3 is 14 residues. The CDR3 bases are TGTGCCACCAGCAGAGTTCAGACAGGTCTTGGCTACACCTTC. As protein: CATSRVQTGLGYTF. The entire variable domain, with the rest obtained from reference TRBV15 and TRBJ1-2, is as follows: DAMVIQNPRYQVTQFGKPVTLSCSQTLNHNVMYWYQQKSSQAPKLLFHYYDKDFNNEADTPDNFQSRRPNTSFCFLDIRSPGLGDTAMYLCATSRVQTGLGYTFGSGTRLTVV.

The chain carries TRBV27 and TRBJ2-6, with unresolved D. This CDR3 is 13 amino acids long. Germline CDR1 reads MNHEY; CDR2 reads SMNVEV (reference sequence). Trimming stripped 5 bases from V and 12 bases from J, with 14 bases between. The CDR3 spells CASSPPGVTVLTF. As DNA, the CDR3 is TGTGCCAGCAGTCCCCCGGGCGTAACCGTCCTGACTTTC.

The chain combines TRBV11-2 with TRBJ1-2, with TRBD1 matching over 7 bases. J lost 5 bases, V lost 4 bases, and 10 bases had no gene match. CDR1 and CDR2 from the germline V gene are SGHAT and FQNNGV. The CDR3 length is 15 residues. CDR3 nucleotides: TGTGCCAGCAGCTCAGACAGGGCCGGAGGTTATGGCTACACCTTC. Translating gives CASSSDRAGGYGYTF.

V and J are TRBV7-9 and TRBJ1-2, with a weak D call TRBD1 (6 bases). Between the trimmed V and J ends, which lost 1 base and 4 bases, there was a span of 13 bases. CDR3 length: 15 residues. Germline CDR1 and CDR2: SEHNR and FQNEAQ (reference sequence). CDR3 sequence: CASSLESGVFYGYTF. The CDR3, as DNA: TGTGCCAGCAGCTTAGAGTCAGGGGTCTTCTATGGCTACACCTTC.

This sequence joins TRBV25-1 and TRBJ2-3; D is ambiguous. Germline CDR1 and CDR2: MGHDK and SYGVNS. Trimming took 4 bases from V and 4 from J, leaving 6 bases between them. CDR3 length: 12 residues. In nucleotides, the CDR3 is TGTGCCAGCAGTGTGGGTTCAGATACGCAGTATTTT. Encoded protein: CASSVGSDTQYF.

The chain carries TRBV30 and TRBJ1-1; the D gene is possibly TRBD1 (6 bases). The CDR3 totals 13 residues. Germline CDR1 is GTSNPN and CDR2 is SVGIG (reference sequence). The ends were cut back, 3 bases at V and 1 base at J, with 9 bases in the middle. The CDR3 reads CAWRTGQNTEAFF. For the CDR3, the DNA is TGTGCCTGGAGGACAGGACAGAACACTGAAGCTTTCTTT.

The rearrangement joins TRBV5-5 to TRBJ2-2; possibly TRBD2 for D (5 bases). The CDR3 is made up of 16 amino acids. Per germline, CDR1 SGHKS and CDR2 YYEKEE (reference sequence). V was pared by 0 bases and J by 5 bases, with 14 bases between. The DNA for the CDR3 is TGTGCCAGCAGCTTGGGGACTCCCATAGGTACCGGGGAGCTGTTTTTT. This codes for CASSLGTPIGTGELFF.

This clone was picked up a small number of times. The chain uses TRBV6-1 and TRBJ1-5; D is unclear. Germline assignment: CDR1 MNHNS and CDR2 SASEGT. This CDR3 contains 17 residues. The germline V and J ends were trimmed by 2 bases and 2 bases, with 16 bases remaining between them. The CDR3 sequence: CASSEWESTDGNQPQHF. The CDR3 DNA is TGTGCCAGCAGTGAATGGGAGAGTACTGATGGCAATCAGCCCCAGCATTTT.

The chain employs TRBV7-2 and TRBJ2-5, with 9 bases fitting TRBD1. V trimming: 5 bases; J trimming: 6 bases; junction bases outside the gene matches: 10. Germline loops: CDR1 SGHTA, CDR2 FQGNSA. The length of the CDR3 is 15 residues. The CDR3 protein is CASSPAGTGMKTQYF. CDR3 in DNA: TGTGCCAGCAGCCCCGCCGGGACAGGGATGAAGACCCAGTACTTC. The full variable domain, completed using reference TRBV7-2 and TRBJ2-5, is GAGVSQSPSNKVTEKGKDVELRCDPISGHTALYWYRQSLGQGLEFLIYFQGNSAPDKSGLPSDRFSAERTGGSVSTLTIQRTQQEDSAVYLCASSPAGTGMKTQYFGPGTRLLVL.

The J gene is TRBJ1-5, the V gene TRBV28, with no clear D. This CDR3 is 12 amino acids long. Germline V gene sequence: CDR1 MDHEN, CDR2 SYDVKM. V was shortened by 10 bases and J by 6 bases, with 13 bases between the two germline ends. The CDR3 DNA reads as TGTGCCACCACTGAGGCGGCTCAGCCCCAGCATTTT. Amino acid sequence: CATTEAAQPQHF.

This chain joins TRBV6-1 and TRBJ1-5; 9 bases map to TRBD1. The CDR3 covers 14 residues. Germline V CDR1 and CDR2: MNHNS, SASEGT. J was trimmed by 7 bases and V by 4 bases; bases with no gene match: 5. The CDR3 spells CASSADRGGQPQHF. The CDR3 region has the DNA TGTGCCAGCAGTGCCGACAGGGGGGGACAGCCCCAGCATTTT.

The CDR3 DNA sequence: TGCAGTGGAAACAGTGTTGAGACCCAGTACTTC. It codes for CSGNSVETQYF. The chain uses TRBV20-1 and TRBJ2-5; D is unresolved. This CDR3 has 11 residues. Germline V lookup: CDR1 DFQATT, CDR2 SNEGSKA (reference sequence). Trimming removed 7 bases at V and 5 bases at J, with 11 bases between.

The chain joins TRBV11-3 to TRBJ1-1; D remains ambiguous. The germline gives CDR1 SGHNT, CDR2 YENEEA. This CDR3 comprises 13 residues. Trimming stripped 4 bases from V and 3 bases from J, with 9 bases between. The chain's CDR3 is CASSSRVDTEAFF. CDR3 DNA sequence: TGTGCCAGCAGCTCTAGGGTTGACACTGAAGCTTTCTTT.

The rearrangement links TRBV9 to TRBJ1-6; D not resolved. The germline gives CDR1 SGDLS, CDR2 YYNGEE. Deletions cut 5 bases from V and 5 bases from J, with 11 bases between. The CDR3 runs to 14 residues. CDR3 sequence: CASRFGLDNSPLHF. The CDR3 DNA sequence: TGTGCCAGCAGATTTGGTCTAGATAATTCACCCCTCCACTTT.

This chain connects TRBV15 to TRBJ1-1; TRBD1 aligns across 10 bases. Germline V CDR1 and CDR2: LNHNV, YYDKDF (reference sequence). V trimming: 3 bases; J trimming: 4 bases; junction bases outside the gene matches: 5. The CDR3 contains 15 residues. Here the CDR3 reads CATSRGQGRFTEAFF. CDR3 DNA: TGTGCCACCAGCAGGGGACAGGGGAGGTTCACTGAAGCTTTCTTT.

The gene calls are TRBV30 and TRBJ2-5, with D hard to call. Germline-derived CDR1 and CDR2 are GTSNPN and SVGIG (reference sequence). V lost 1 base, J lost 2 bases, and 11 bases lay in between. The CDR3 runs to 14 residues. In nucleotides, the CDR3 is TGTGCCTGGAGTGAGGACGGCCGTCAAGAGACCCAGTACTTC. Its protein is CAWSEDGRQETQYF.

The V call is TRBV14, the J call TRBJ1-5; D ambiguous. Germline CDR1 is SGHDN and CDR2 is FVKESK. This CDR3 has 15 residues. V gave up 0 bases and J gave up 4 bases, with 10 bases separating them. The CDR3 nucleotides are TGTGCCAGCAGCCAAGACTTGGGGTTTAATCAGCCCCAGCATTTT. Translating it yields CASSQDLGFNQPQHF.

This chain uses TRBV2 with TRBJ1-3, with no clear D. CDR3 length: 15 residues. In germline, CDR1 is SNHLY, CDR2 FYNNEI. V lost 6 bases, J lost 2 bases, and 14 bases lay in between. The CDR3 DNA reads as TGTGCCAGCAGATTTGATCGAGGACCTGGAAACACCATATATTTT. It codes for CASRFDRGPGNTIYF.

This clone has a single count. The V gene is TRBV6-5, the J gene TRBJ1-2; 7 nucleotides agree with TRBD1. Germline lookup yields CDR1 MNHEY and CDR2 SVGAGI. After removal of 7 bases from V and 8 bases from J, the junction contained 7 bases not matched to a gene. The length of the CDR3 is 12 residues. Here the CDR3 DNA reads TGTGCCAGCAAGGAGGGGGCAGAAGGCTACACCTTC. It encodes CASKEGAEGYTF.

The J gene is TRBJ1-1, the V gene TRBV7-2, with D uncertain. The CDR3 spans 15 residues. Trimming took 1 base from V and 0 from J, leaving 9 bases between them. Per the germline V gene, CDR1 is SGHTA and CDR2 is FQGNSA. CDR3 in amino acids: CASSLERMMNTEAFF. CDR3 in DNA: TGTGCCAGCAGCTTAGAGAGAATGATGAACACTGAAGCTTTCTTT.

This clone was detected only once. The genes are TRBV7-2 and TRBJ1-4, with D perhaps matching TRBD1 (5 bases). Germline V gene data show CDR1 as SGHTA and CDR2 as FQGNSA. This CDR3 region has 15 residues. The V and J ends lost 0 bases and 5 bases respectively, with 10 bases between them. Here the CDR3 DNA reads TGTGCCAGCAGCTTAGCGACAGCCCTCAATGAAAAACTGTTTTTT. It is translated as CASSLATALNEKLFF.

This chain connects TRBV28 to TRBJ1-1; tentatively, D is TRBD1 (5 bases). The V gene lost 2 bases and the J gene lost 0 bases, with 16 bases spanning the gap. This CDR3 region has 17 residues. Germline CDR1 reads MDHEN; CDR2 reads SYDVKM. CDR3 nucleotides: TGTGCCAGCAGTTTAAGGTCAGGGAAGACAATGAACACTGAAGCTTTCTTT. Amino acids: CASSLRSGKTMNTEAFF.

The chain carries TRBV29-1 and TRBJ2-7; D is perhaps TRBD1 or TRBD2 (5 bases each). V dropped 5 bases and J dropped 7 bases, with 21 bases sitting between them. The CDR3 has 14 residues. Germline CDR1 SQVTM, CDR2 ANQGSEA. Written as DNA, the CDR3 is TGCAGCGTTAGCGCGGGTAGACTCCAGGGAGAGCAGTACTTC. Its translation: CSVSAGRLQGEQYF.

The chain has TRBV5-1 and TRBJ2-1; no definite D call. The germline CDR1 and CDR2 sequences are SGHRS and YFSETQ. Deletions cut 0 bases from V and 8 bases from J, with 12 bases between. This CDR3 comprises 14 residues. CDR3 in amino acids: CASSLGPFEHEQFF. CDR3 coding DNA: TGCGCCAGCAGCTTGGGGCCCTTTGAACATGAGCAGTTCTTC.

This clone came up a few times. The chain couples TRBV6-5 to TRBJ1-2, with D possibly TRBD1 on 5 matching bases. CDR3 length equals 16 residues. CDR1 and CDR2 from the germline V gene are MNHEY and SVGAGI. Trimming cost V 4 bases and J 2 bases, with 17 bases left between them. CDR3 in amino acids: CASSLKDNRRNYGYTF. The CDR3 DNA reads as TGTGCCAGCAGTTTGAAGGATAACAGGAGAAACTATGGCTACACCTTC.

This sequence joins TRBV10-3 and TRBJ1-5, with no clear D. V was cut by 2 bases and J by 3 bases, with 8 bases left in between. Germline loops: CDR1 ENHRY, CDR2 SYGVKD. This CDR3 region has 14 residues. The CDR3 region has the DNA TGTGCCATCAGTGAGAGGAAGGCCAATCAGCCCCAGCATTTT. It is translated as CAISERKANQPQHF.

The chain employs TRBV7-2 and TRBJ1-2; no firm D call. CDR1 and CDR2 from the germline V gene are SGHTA and FQGNSA. The CDR3 covers 14 residues. V was clipped by 1 base and J by 4 bases, with 10 bases between them. The chain's CDR3 is CASSLERGVYGYTF. DNA for the CDR3: TGTGCCAGCAGCTTAGAACGGGGAGTCTATGGCTACACCTTC.

The V and J genes are TRBV6-5 and TRBJ1-5; D ambiguous. Germline V CDR1 and CDR2: MNHEY, SVGAGI. This CDR3 spans 12 amino acids. V shed 7 bases and J shed 1 base, with 5 bases lying between them. Here the CDR3 DNA reads TGTGCCAGCACTGGCAGCAATCAGCCCCAGCATTTT. This translates into CASTGSNQPQHF.

This chain links TRBV18 with TRBJ2-3, with 10 positions matching TRBD2. The germline gives CDR1 KGHSH, CDR2 LQKENI. With 0 bases clipped from V and 1 base from J, the junction kept 4 bases outside the gene matches. This CDR3 spans 17 amino acids. DNA for the CDR3: TGTGCCAGCTCACCACCGAGCCTAGCGGGGGGCACAGATACGCAGTATTTT. Residues: CASSPPSLAGGTDTQYF.

The CDR3 is CASSSQGQANGLQHF. The DNA for the CDR3 is TGTGCCAGCAGCTCTCAGGGACAGGCTAATGGTCTCCAGCATTTT. The genes are TRBV5-6 and TRBJ1-5; 8 nucleotides line up with TRBD1. J lost 12 bases, V lost 3 bases, and 14 bases had no gene match. Germline-derived CDR1 and CDR2 are SGHDT and YYEEEE. This CDR3 is built from 15 residues. Full variable domain (remainder filled in from reference TRBV5-6 and TRBJ1-5): DAGVTQSPTHLIKTRGQQVTLRCSPKSGHDTVSWYQQALGQGPQFIFQYYEEEERQRGNFPDRFSGHQFPNYSSELNVNALLLGDSALYLCASSSQGQANGLQHFGDGTRLSIL.